A single TCR beta chain is shown here with its context. This entry is derived from a study of human T cells and chemical hapten exposure. Study at large: For the roughly 23-week duration of the study, patients were given weekly doses of diphenylcyclopropenone on the scalp.

The V end lost 3 bases, the J end lost 5 bases, and 7 bases lay between the germline ends. The germline V gene has CDR1 MNHEY and CDR2 SVGAGI. This CDR3 region has 13 residues. Time point described: pre-sensitization, week 0. Treatment denoted: therapeutic diphenylcyclopropenone sensitization with weekly scalp DPC. Suited to DPC and affected by alopecia, the donors ranged from 18 to 70 years old. The template was total RNA from unfractionated whole blood. How the authors handled the data: Counts of TCRs in each sample centred on a median of around 96,000 and extended from approximately 25,000 to 650,000. TCRdb called the RACE reads again in MiXCR, with one record for every CDR3 protein. The V and J calls were not made by the authors but by TCRdb's processing. The repertoire holds 350,000 to 400,000 distinct CDR3 sequences, with 5.1% as singletons.

This material consisted of whole blood, taken in connection with sensitization to the hapten diphenylcyclopropenone (DPC). The J gene is TRBJ1-4, the V gene TRBV6-5; no definite D call. The clonotype originates from a woman in her forties or fifties with alopecia areata. Some clones in this sample may be carry-over from other donors' samples. CDR3: CASSYIQNEKLFF. As DNA, the CDR3 is TGTGCCAGCAGTTATATCCAGAATGAAAAACTGTTTTTT.